Listed here is a single T cell receptor beta chain. Its specificity is unknown. This entry comes from a study of T cell repertoires in cytomegalovirus infection. Looking at the study overall: Recently identified HLA-C-restricted and well-studied HLA-B-restricted CMV epitopes were used. TCR beta signatures that were public indicated CMV infection and matching HLA type.

Study-wide findings and caveats: In two of eight donors, the top clonotype was HLA-C-restricted CMV-specific. People with CMV and the relevant HLA were identified by cumulative public TCR beta family frequency.

TCRdb independently ran MiXCR on the reads; one entry per CDR3 protein. The sample carries about half a million distinct CDR3 sequences, approximately 42% recorded once. The specimen comprised cultured PBMCs, sampled from culture after CMV antigen stimulation. The TCR comes from a human donor in good health (CMV status not recorded). Some clones in this sample may be carry-over from other donors' samples.

For the CDR3, the DNA is TGTGCCAGCGGCACCCGGGACAGGGGGAACACTGAAGCTTTCTTT. Translated: CASGTRDRGNTEAFF. This rearrangement joins TRBV28 to TRBJ1-1, with 10 positions matching TRBD1. J was trimmed by 1 base and V by 8 bases; bases with no gene match: 7. Germline CDR1 and CDR2: MDHEN and SYDVKM. CDR3 size: 15 residues. Full variable domain (outside the CDR3, taken from reference TRBV28 and TRBJ1-1): DVKVTQSSRYLVKRTGEKVFLECVQDMDHENMFWYRQDPGLGLRLIYFSYDVKMKEKGDIPEGYSVSREKKERFSLILESASTNQTSMYLCASGTRDRGNTEAFFGQGTRLTVV.